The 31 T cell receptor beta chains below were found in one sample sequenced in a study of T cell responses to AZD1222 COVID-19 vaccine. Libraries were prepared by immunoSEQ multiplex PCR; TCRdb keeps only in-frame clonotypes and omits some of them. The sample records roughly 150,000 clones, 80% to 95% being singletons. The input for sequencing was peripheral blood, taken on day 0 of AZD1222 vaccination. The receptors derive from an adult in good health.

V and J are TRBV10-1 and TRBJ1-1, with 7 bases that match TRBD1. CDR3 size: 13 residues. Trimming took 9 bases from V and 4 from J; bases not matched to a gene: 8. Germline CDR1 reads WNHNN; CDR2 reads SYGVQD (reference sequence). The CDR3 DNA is TGCGCCAGAAAAGGGGGCCGGAGCACTGAAGCTTTCTTT. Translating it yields CARKGGRSTEAFF.

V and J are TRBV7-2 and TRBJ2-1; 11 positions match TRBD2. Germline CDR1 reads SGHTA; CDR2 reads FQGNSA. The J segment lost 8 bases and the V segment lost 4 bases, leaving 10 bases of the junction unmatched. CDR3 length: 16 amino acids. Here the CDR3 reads CASSYLASGGRDEQFF. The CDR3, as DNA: TGTGCCAGCAGCTACCTCGCTAGCGGGGGGCGGGATGAGCAGTTCTTC.

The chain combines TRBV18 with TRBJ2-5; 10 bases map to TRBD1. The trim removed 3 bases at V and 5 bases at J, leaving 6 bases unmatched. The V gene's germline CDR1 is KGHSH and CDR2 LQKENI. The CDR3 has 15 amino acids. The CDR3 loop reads CASSPRDRGKETQYF. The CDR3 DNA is TGTGCCAGCTCACCCCGGGACAGGGGCAAGGAGACCCAGTACTTC.

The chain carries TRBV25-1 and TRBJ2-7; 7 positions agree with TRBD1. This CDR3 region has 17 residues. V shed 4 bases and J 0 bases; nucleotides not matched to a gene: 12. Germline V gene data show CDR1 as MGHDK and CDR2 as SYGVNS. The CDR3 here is CASSALSTGTASYEQYF. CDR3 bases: TGTGCCAGCAGTGCCCTATCTACCGGGACAGCCTCCTACGAGCAGTACTTC.

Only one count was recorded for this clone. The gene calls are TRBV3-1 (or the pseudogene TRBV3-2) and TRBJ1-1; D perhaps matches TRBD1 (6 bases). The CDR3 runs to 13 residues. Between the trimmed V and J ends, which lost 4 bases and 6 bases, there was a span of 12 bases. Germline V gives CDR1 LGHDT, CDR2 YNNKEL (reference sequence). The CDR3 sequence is CASSPGAGAEAFF. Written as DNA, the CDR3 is TGTGCCAGCAGCCCAGGGGCGGGGGCTGAAGCTTTCTTT.

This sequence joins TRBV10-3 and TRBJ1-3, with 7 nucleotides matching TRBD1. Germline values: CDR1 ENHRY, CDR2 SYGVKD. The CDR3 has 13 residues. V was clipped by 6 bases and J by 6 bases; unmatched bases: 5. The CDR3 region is CAIRGDSSNTIYF. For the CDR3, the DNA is TGTGCCATCAGGGGGGACAGCTCAAACACCATATATTTT.

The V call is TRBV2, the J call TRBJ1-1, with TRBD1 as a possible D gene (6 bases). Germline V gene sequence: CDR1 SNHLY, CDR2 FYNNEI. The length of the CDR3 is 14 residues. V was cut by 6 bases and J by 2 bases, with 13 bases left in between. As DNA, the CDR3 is TGTGCCAGCAGGTTTGACAGGCAAAACACTGAAGCTTTCTTT. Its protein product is CASRFDRQNTEAFF. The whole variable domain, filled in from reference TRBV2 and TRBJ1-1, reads EPEVTQTPSHQVTQMGQEVILRCVPISNHLYFYWYRQILGQKVEFLVSFYNNEISEKSEIFDDQFSVERPDGSNFTLKIRSTKLEDSAMYFCASRFDRQNTEAFFGQGTRLTVV.

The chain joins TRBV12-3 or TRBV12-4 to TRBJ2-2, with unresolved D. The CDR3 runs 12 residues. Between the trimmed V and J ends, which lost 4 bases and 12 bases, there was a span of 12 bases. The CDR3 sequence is CASSSISSQLFF. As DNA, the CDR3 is TGTGCCAGCAGTTCTATTAGTTCCCAGCTGTTTTTT.

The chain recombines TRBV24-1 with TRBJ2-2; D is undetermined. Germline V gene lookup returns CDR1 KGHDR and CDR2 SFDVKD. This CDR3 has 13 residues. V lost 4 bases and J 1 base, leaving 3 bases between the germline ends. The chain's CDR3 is CATSDRNTGELFF. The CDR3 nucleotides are TGTGCCACCAGTGACCGGAACACCGGGGAGCTGTTTTTT.

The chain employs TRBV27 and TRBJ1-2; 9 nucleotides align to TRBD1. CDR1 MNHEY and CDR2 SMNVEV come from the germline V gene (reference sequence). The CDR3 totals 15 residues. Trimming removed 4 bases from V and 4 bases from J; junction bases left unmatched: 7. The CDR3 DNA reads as TGTGCCAGCAGTTATTCACAGGGGGCGGTCTATGGCTACACCTTC. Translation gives CASSYSQGAVYGYTF.

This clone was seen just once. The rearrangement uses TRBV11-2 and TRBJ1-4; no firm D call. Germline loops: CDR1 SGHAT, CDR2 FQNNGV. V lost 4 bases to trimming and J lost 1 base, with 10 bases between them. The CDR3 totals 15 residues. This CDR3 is CASSSKTQTNEKLFF. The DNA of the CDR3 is TGTGCCAGCAGCTCTAAAACTCAAACTAATGAAAAACTGTTTTTT.

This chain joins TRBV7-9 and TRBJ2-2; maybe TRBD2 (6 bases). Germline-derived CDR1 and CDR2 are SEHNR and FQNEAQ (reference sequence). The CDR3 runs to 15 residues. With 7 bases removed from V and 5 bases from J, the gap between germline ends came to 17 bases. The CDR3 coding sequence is TGTGCCAGCACCCTCGGGATGGGGAGGACCGGGGAGCTGTTTTTT. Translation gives CASTLGMGRTGELFF.

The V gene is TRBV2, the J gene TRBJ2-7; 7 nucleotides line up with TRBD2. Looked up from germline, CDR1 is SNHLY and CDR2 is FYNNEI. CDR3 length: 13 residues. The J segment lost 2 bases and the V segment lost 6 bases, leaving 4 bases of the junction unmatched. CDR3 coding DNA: TGTGCCAGCAGGATGGGGGGGGCCTACGAGCAGTACTTC. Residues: CASRMGGAYEQYF.

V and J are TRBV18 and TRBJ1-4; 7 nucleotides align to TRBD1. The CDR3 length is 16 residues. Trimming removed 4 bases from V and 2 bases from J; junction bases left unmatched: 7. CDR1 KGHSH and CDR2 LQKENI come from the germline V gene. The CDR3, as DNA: TGTGCCAGCTCACAACGCAACAGGGGTACTAATGAAAAACTGTTTTTT. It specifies CASSQRNRGTNEKLFF.

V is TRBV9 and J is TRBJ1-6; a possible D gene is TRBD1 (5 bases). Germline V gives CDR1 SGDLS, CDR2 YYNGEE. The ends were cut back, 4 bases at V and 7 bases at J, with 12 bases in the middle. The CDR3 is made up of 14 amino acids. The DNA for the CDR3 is TGTGCCAGCAGCTCCCGTCAGGGCAATTCACCCCTCCACTTT. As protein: CASSSRQGNSPLHF.

In DNA form, the CDR3 reads TGTGCCAGCAGCTTATCCCCCTCTCGAAAACTGTTTTTT. Protein product: CASSLSPSRKLFF. The chain carries TRBV7-2 and TRBJ1-4; D is uncertain. The CDR3 consists of 13 residues. Germline V gene data show CDR1 as SGHTA and CDR2 as FQGNSA. The V end lost 2 bases, the J end lost 10 bases, and 11 bases lay between the germline ends.

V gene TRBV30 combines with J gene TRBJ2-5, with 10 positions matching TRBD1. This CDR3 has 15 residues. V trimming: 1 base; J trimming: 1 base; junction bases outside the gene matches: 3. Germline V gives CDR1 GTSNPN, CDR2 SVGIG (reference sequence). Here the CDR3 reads CAWSAGTGVQETQYF. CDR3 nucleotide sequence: TGTGCCTGGAGTGCCGGGACAGGGGTCCAAGAGACCCAGTACTTC.

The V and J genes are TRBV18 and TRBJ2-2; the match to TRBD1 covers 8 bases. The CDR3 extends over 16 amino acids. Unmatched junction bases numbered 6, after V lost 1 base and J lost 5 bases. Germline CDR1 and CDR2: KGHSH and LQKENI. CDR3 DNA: TGTGCCAGCTCACCACGAATCAGGGGGCGGACCGGGGAGCTGTTTTTT. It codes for CASSPRIRGRTGELFF.

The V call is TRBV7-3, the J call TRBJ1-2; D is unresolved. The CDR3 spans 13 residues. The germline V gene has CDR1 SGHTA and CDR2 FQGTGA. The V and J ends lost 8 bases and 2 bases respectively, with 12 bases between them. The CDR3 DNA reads TGTGCCAGCTCCTTAGGAGTCAACTATGGCTACACCTTC. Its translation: CASSLGVNYGYTF.

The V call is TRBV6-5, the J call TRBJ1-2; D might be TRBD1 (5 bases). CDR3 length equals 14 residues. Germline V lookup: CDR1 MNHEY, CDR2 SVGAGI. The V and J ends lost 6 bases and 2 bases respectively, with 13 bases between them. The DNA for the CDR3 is TGTGCCAGCAGGCCGGGACCGGCAAACTATGGCTACACCTTC. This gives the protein CASRPGPANYGYTF.

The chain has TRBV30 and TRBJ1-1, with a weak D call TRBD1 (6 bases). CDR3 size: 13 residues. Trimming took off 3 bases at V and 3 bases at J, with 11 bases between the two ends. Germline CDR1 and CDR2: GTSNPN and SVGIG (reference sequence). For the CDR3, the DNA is TGTGCCTGGAGAGGGGGATCGTACACTGAAGCTTTCTTT. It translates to CAWRGGSYTEAFF.

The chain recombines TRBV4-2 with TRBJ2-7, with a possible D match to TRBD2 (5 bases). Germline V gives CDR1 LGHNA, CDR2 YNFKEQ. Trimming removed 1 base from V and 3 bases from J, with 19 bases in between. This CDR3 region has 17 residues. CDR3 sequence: CASSQGAHGGLNYEQYF. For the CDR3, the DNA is TGTGCCAGCAGCCAAGGTGCCCACGGAGGACTGAACTACGAGCAGTACTTC.

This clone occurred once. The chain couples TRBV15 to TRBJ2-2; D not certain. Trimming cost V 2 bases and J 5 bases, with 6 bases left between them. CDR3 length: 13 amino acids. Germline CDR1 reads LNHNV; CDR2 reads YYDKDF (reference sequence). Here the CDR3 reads CATSRTRTGELFF. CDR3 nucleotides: TGTGCCACCAGCAGAACCCGAACCGGGGAGCTGTTTTTT.

Here the CDR3 DNA reads TGTGCCAGCAGTGAATCTTACAGAGACCTACGAGGGCAGTACTTC. Protein product: CASSESYRDLRGQYF. The J gene is TRBJ2-7, the V gene TRBV25-1; D gene unclear. Trimming shortened V by 1 base and J by 9 bases, and 19 bases separated the two germline ends. Germline V lookup: CDR1 MGHDK, CDR2 SYGVNS. This CDR3 region has 15 residues.

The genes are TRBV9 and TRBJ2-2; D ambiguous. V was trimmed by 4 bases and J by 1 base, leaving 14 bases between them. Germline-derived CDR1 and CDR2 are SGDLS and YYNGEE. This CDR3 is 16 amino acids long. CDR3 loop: CASSTLRVGNTGELFF. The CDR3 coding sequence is TGTGCCAGCAGCACATTAAGGGTAGGGAACACCGGGGAGCTGTTTTTT.

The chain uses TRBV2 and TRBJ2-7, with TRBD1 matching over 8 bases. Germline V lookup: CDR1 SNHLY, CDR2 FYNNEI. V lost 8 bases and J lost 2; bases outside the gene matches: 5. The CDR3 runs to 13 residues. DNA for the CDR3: TGTGCCAGCGCAAACAGGGGGGCCTACGAGCAGTACTTC. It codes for CASANRGAYEQYF.

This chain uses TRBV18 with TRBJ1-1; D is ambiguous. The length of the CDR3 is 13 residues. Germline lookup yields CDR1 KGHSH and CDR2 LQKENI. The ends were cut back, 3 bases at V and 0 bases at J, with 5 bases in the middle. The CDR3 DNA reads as TGTGCCAGCTCACCTAGGGTGAACACTGAAGCTTTCTTT. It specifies CASSPRVNTEAFF. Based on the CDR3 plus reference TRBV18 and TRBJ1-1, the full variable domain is NAGVMQNPRHLVRRRGQEARLRCSPMKGHSHVYWYRQLPEEGLKFMVYLQKENIIDESGMPKERFSAEFPKEGPSILRIQQVVRGDSAAYFCASSPRVNTEAFFGQGTRLTVV.

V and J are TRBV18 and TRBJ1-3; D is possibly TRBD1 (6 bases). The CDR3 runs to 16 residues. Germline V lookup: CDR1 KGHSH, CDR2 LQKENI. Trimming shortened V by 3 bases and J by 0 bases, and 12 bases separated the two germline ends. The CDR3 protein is CASSPGQRTSGNTIYF. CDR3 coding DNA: TGTGCCAGCTCACCTGGACAGCGGACCTCTGGAAACACCATATATTTT.

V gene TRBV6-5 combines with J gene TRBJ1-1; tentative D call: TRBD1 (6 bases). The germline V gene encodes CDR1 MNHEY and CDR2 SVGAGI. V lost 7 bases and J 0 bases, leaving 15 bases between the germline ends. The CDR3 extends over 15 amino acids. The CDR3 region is CASTHRGQMNTEAFF. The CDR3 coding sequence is TGTGCCAGCACCCACCGAGGACAGATGAACACTGAAGCTTTCTTT.

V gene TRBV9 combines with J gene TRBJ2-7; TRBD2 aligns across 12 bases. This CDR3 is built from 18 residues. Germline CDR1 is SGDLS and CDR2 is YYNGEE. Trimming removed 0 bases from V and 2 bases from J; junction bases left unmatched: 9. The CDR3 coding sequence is TGTGCCAGCAGCGTAGGGGGACTAGCGGGTGAATTGGCCTACGAGCAGTACTTC. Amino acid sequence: CASSVGGLAGELAYEQYF. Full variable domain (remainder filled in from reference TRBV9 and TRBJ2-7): DSGVTQTPKHLITATGQRVTLRCSPRSGDLSVYWYQQSLDQGLQFLIQYYNGEERAKGNILERFSAQQFPDLHSELNLSSLELGDSALYFCASSVGGLAGELAYEQYFGPGTRLTVT.

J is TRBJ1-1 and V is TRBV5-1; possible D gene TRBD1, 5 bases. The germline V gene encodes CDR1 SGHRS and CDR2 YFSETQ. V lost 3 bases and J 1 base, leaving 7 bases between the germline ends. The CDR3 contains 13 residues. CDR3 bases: TGCGCCAGCAGCTATGGACAGAACACTGAAGCTTTCTTT. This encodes CASSYGQNTEAFF. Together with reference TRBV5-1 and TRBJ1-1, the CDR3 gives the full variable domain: KAGVTQTPRYLIKTRGQQVTLSCSPISGHRSVSWYQQTPGQGLQFLFEYFSETQRNKGNFPGRFSGRQFSNSRSEMNVSTLELGDSALYLCASSYGQNTEAFFGQGTRLTVV.